This T cell receptor (beta chain) was profiled in a study of beta chain features in type 1 diabetes. Whole-study results and caveats: For Type 1 diabetes patients, all four CD4+ subsets carried TCRB CDR3s that were moderately but significantly shorter.

With respect to this clone: The antigen is unknown.

Heparinised blood was drawn once per donor, averaging approximately 100 mL. CDR1 is LGHNA and CDR2 is YSLEER in the germline V gene. The V and J ends lost 1 base and 2 bases respectively, with 9 bases between them. The CDR3 has 14 residues. As every portion of the isolated RNA was reverse transcribed, the sequencing read expressed TCRB transcripts. Generated by immunoSEQ multiplex PCR, the TCRdb table keeps only in-frame clones and is missing some. Of around 240,000 clones detected, 68% appear once; the ten largest clones hold around 0.057%. This chain links TRBV4-3 with TRBJ2-7, with D uncertain. Sequences were obtained from naive CD4+ T cells from blood. The clonotype comes from a young man in good health. The CDR3 nucleotides are TGCGCCAGCAGCCAAGGGACCCAGACCTACGAGCAGTACTTC. It specifies CASSQGTQTYEQYF.